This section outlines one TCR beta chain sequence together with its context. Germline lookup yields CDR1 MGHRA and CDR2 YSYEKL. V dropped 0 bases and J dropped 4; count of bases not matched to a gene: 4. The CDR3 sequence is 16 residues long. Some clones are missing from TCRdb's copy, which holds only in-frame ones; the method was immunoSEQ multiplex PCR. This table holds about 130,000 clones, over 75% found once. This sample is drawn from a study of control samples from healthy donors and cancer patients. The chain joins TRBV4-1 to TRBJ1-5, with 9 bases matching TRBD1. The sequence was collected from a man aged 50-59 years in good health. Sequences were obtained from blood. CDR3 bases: TGCGCCAGCAGCCAAGATCCCGGACAGGGGAATCAGCCCCAGCATTTT. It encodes CASSQDPGQGNQPQHF.